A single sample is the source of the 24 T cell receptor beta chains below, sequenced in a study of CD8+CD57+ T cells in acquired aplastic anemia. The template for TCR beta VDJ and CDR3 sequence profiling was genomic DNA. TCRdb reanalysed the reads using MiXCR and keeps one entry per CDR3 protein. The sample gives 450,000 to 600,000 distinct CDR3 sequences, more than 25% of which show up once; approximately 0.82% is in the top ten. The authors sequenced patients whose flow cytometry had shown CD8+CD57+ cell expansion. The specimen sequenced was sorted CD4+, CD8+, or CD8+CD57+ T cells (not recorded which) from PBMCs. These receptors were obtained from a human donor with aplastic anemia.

CDR3 sequence (DNA): TGCAGCGTTGATTTTGACAGATCGTATGGCTACACCTTC. It codes for CSVDFDRSYGYTF. The gene calls are TRBV29-1 and TRBJ1-2; weak D call: TRBD1 (5 bases). The CDR3 covers 13 residues. CDR1 SQVTM and CDR2 ANQGSEA come from the germline V gene. The ends were cut back, 3 bases at V and 5 bases at J, with 13 bases in the middle.

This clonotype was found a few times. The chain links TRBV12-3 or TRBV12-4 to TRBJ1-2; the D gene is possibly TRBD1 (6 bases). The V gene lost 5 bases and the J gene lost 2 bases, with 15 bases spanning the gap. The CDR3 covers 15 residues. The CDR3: CASSTRGRDNYGYTF. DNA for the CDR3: TGTGCCAGCAGTACCCGGGGGCGAGACAACTATGGCTACACCTTC.

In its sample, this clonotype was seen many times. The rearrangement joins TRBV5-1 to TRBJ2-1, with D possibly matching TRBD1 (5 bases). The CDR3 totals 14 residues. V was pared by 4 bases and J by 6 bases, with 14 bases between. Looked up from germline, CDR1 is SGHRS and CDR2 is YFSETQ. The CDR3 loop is CASSPGSSSNEQFF. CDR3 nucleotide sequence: TGCGCCAGCAGCCCAGGGTCCTCTAGCAATGAGCAGTTCTTC. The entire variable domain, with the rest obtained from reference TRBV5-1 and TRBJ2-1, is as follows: KAGVTQTPRYLIKTRGQQVTLSCSPISGHRSVSWYQQTPGQGLQFLFEYFSETQRNKGNFPGRFSGRQFSNSRSEMNVSTLELGDSALYLCASSPGSSSNEQFFGPGTRLTVL.

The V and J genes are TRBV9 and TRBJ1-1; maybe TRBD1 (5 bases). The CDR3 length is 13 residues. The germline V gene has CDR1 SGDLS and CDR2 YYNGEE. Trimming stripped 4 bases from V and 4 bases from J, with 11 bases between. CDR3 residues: CASSPTVVTEAFF. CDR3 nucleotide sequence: TGTGCCAGCAGCCCGACAGTGGTCACTGAAGCTTTCTTT.

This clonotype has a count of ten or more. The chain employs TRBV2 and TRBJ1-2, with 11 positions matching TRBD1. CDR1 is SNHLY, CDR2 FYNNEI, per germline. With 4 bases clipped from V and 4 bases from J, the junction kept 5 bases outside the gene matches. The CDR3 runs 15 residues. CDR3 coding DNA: TGTGCCAGCAGTGCTACTGGACAGGGGGCCTATGGCTACACCTTC. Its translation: CASSATGQGAYGYTF. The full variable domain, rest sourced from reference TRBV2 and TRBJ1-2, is EPEVTQTPSHQVTQMGQEVILRCVPISNHLYFYWYRQILGQKVEFLVSFYNNEISEKSEIFDDQFSVERPDGSNFTLKIRSTKLEDSAMYFCASSATGQGAYGYTFGSGTRLTVV.

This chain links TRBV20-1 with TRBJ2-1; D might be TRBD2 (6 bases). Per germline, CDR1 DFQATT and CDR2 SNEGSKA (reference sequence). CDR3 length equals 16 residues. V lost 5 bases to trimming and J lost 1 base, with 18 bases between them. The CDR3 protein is CSASTLAAKSYNEQFF. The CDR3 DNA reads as TGCAGTGCTTCTACCTTAGCGGCGAAATCCTACAATGAGCAGTTCTTC.

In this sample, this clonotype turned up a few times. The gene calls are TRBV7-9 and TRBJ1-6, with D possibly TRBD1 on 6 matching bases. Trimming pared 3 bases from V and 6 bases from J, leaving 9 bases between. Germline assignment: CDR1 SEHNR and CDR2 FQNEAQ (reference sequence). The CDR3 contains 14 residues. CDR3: CASSFGRGNSPLHF. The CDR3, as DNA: TGTGCCAGCAGCTTTGGCAGGGGTAATTCACCCCTCCACTTT. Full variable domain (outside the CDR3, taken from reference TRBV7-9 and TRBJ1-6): DTGVSQNPRHKITKRGQNVTFRCDPISEHNRLYWYRQTLGQGPEFLTYFQNEAQLEKSRLLSDRFSAERPKGSFSTLEIQRTEQGDSAMYLCASSFGRGNSPLHFGNGTRLTVT.

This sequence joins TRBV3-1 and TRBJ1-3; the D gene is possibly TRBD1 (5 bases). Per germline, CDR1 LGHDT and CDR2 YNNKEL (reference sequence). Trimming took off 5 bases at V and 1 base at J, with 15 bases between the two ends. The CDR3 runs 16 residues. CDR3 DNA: TGTGCCAGCAGCTCAAGTGTGGAGGGGTCTGGAAACACCATATATTTT. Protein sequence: CASSSSVEGSGNTIYF.

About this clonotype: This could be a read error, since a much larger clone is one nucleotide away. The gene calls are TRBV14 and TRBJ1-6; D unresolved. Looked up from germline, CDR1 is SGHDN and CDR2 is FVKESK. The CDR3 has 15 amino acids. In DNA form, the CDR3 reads TGTGCCAGCAGCCAAATGATGGTCCCCAATTCACCCTTCCACTTT. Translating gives CASSQMMVPNSPFHF.

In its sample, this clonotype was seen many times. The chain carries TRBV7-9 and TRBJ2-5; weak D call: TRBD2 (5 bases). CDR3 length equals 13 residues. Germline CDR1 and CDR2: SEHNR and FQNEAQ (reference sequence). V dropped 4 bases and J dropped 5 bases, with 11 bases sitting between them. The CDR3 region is CASSSPSRETQYF. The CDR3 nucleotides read TGTGCCAGCAGCTCACCTAGCAGGGAGACCCAGTACTTC.

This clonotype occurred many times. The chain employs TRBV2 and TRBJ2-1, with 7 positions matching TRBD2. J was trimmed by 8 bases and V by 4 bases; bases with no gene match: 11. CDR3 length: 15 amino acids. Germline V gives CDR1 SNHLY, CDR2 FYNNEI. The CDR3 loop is CASSGLAGVVDEQFF. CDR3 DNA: TGTGCCAGCAGTGGTTTGGCGGGAGTGGTCGATGAGCAGTTCTTC.

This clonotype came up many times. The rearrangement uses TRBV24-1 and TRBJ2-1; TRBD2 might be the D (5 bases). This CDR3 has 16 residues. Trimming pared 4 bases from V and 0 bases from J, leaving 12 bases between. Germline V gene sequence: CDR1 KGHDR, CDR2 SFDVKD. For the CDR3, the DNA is TGTGCCACCAGTGAGTCGAGCGGCAGCTCCTACAATGAGCAGTTCTTC. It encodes CATSESSGSSYNEQFF.

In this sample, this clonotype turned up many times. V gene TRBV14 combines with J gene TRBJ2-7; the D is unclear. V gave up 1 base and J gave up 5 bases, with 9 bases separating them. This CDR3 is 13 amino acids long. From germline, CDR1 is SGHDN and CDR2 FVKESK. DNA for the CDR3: TGTGCCAGCAGCCAAGTTCTAGGTAACGAGCAGTACTTC. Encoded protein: CASSQVLGNEQYF.

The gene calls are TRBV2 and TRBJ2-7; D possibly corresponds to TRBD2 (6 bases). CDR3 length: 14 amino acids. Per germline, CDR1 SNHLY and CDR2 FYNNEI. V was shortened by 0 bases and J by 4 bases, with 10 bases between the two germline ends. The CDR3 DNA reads TGTGCCAGCAGTGAAGCGGGGAGCGGGTACGAGCAGTACTTC. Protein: CASSEAGSGYEQYF.

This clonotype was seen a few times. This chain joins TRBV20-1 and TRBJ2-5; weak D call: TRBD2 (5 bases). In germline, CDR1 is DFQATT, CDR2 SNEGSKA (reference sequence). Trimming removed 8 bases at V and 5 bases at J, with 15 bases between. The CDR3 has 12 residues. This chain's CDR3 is CSLGLNGETQYF. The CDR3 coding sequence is TGCAGTCTTGGACTCAACGGGGAGACCCAGTACTTC.

The CDR3 is CASSEARGTASGQYF. The DNA of the CDR3 is TGTGCCAGCAGTGAAGCGCGGGGGACAGCTAGTGGGCAGTACTTC. The rearrangement joins TRBV2 to TRBJ2-7, with D perhaps being TRBD1 or TRBD2 (7 bases each). The V gene's germline CDR1 is SNHLY and CDR2 FYNNEI. The CDR3 totals 15 residues. Trimming removed 0 bases from V and 9 bases from J, with 18 bases in between.

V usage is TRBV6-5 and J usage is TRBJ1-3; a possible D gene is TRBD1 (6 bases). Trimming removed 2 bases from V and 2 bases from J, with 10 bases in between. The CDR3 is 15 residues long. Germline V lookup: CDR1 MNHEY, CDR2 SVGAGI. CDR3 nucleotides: TGTGCCAGCAGTTACCGGGGGGCAGCTGGAAACACCATATATTTT. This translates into CASSYRGAAGNTIYF.

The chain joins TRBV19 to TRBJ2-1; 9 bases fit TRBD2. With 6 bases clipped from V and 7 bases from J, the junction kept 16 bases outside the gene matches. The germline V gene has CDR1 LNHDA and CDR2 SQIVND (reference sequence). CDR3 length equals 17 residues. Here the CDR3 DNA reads TGTGCCAGTAGCCCAGCTAGCGGGAATGTTGGTTGGAATGAGCAGTTCTTC. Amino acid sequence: CASSPASGNVGWNEQFF.

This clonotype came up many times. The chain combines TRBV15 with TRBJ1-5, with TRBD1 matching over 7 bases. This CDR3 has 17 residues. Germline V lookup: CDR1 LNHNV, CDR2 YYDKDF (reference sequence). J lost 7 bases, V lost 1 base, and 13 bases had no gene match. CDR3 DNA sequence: TGTGCCACCAGCAGAGCAGCGGGACAGTCAAGGGACCAGCCCCAGCATTTT. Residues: CATSRAAGQSRDQPQHF.

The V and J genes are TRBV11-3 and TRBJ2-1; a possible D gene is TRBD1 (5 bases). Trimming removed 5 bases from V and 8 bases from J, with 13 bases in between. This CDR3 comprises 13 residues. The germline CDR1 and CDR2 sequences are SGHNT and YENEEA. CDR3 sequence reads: CASSQGGRDEQFF. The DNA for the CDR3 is TGTGCCAGCAGCCAGGGTGGTAGGGATGAGCAGTTCTTC.

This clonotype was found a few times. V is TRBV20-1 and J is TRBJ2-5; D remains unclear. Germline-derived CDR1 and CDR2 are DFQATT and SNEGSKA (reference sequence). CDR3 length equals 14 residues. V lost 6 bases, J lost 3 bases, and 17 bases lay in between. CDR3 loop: CSAFGHGAKETQYF. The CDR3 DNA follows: TGCAGTGCATTCGGTCACGGAGCGAAAGAGACCCAGTACTTC.

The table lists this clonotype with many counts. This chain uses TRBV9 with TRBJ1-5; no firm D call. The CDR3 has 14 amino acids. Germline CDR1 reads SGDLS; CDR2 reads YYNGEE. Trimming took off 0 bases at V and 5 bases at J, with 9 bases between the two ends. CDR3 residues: CASSVDIGDQPQHF. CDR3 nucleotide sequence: TGTGCCAGCAGCGTAGACATTGGAGATCAGCCCCAGCATTTT.

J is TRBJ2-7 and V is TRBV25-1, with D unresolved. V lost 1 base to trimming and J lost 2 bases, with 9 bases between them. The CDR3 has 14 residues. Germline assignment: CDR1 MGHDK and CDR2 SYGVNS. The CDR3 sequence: CASSESSGTYEQYF. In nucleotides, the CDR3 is TGTGCCAGCAGTGAATCATCAGGTACCTACGAGCAGTACTTC.

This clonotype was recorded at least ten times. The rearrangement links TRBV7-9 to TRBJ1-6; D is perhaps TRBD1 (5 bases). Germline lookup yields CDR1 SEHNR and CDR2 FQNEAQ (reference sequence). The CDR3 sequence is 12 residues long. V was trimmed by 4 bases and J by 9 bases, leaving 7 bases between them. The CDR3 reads CASSSRGSPLHF. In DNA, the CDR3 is TGTGCCAGCAGCTCAAGGGGTTCACCCCTCCACTTT.